These T cell receptor beta chains were read from a single sample in a study of OX40 agonist ivuxolimab in advanced cancers. Here immunoSEQ multiplex PCR was the method, and the copy in TCRdb shows in-frame clones only, minus some. The table has 60,000 to 65,000 clones, about 86% seen once. Sequencing was performed on CD4+ or CD8+ T cells sorted from blood, taken in a trial of the OX40 agonist ivuxolimab. All receptors derive from an adult with an advanced solid tumor such as melanoma, head and neck, liver or kidney cancer. Each CDR3 is given with its conserved first and last residue. D genes are given only for firm matches. Clone size is given for some rows only: seen once, a few or many times, or a class if the clone is expanded.

v_call	clone_size	cdr3_length	d_call	j_call	cdr3_nt	cdr3_aa
TRBV30	NA	15	NA	TRBJ1-3	TGTGCCTGGAGGTTAGGCGGACGCTCTGGAAACACCATATATTTT	CAWRLGGRSGNTIYF
TRBV27	NA	14	TRBD1	TRBJ1-4	TGTGCCAGCAGTCACAGGGGGCTGAATGAAAAACTGTTTTTT	CASSHRGLNEKLFF
TRBV19	NA	12	NA	TRBJ2-1	TGTGCCAGTAGTATTATGCGGTCTGAGCAGTTCTTC	CASSIMRSEQFF
TRBV11-2	NA	15	TRBD1	TRBJ2-4	TGTGCCAGCAGCCTACAGGGGATGGGCAAAAACATTCAGTACTTC	CASSLQGMGKNIQYF
TRBV2	NA	15	NA	TRBJ2-1	TGTGCCAGCAGAGAACAGGGCCTTAATTACAATGAGCAGTTCTTC	CASREQGLNYNEQFF
TRBV5-1	NA	14	TRBD2	TRBJ2-3	TGCGCCAGCAGCTTGGATCGGGGGGCAGATACGCAGTATTTT	CASSLDRGADTQYF
TRBV18	NA	16	TRBD1	TRBJ1-3	TGTGCCAGCTCATCCTCCCAGGGGGCGCGTGGAAACACCATATATTTT	CASSSSQGARGNTIYF
TRBV19	NA	13	NA	TRBJ2-7	TGTGCCAGTAGAGCCCCCCCCAGGGAGGTGCAGTACTTC	CASRAPPREVQYF
TRBV20-1	NA	10	NA	TRBJ2-5	TGCAGTGCTAGTCAAGAGACCCAGTACTTC	CSASQETQYF
TRBV7-3	NA	16	TRBD1	TRBJ2-2	TGTGCCAGCAGCTTAACGGACAGGGGCGAGGCCGGGGAGCTGTTTTTT	CASSLTDRGEAGELFF
TRBV6-5	NA	16	TRBD1	TRBJ2-5	TGTGCCAGCAGTTACGGTGGACAGGGGCTCGGGGGGACCCAGTACTTC	CASSYGGQGLGGTQYF
TRBV18	NA	13	TRBD1	TRBJ2-7	TGTGCCAGCTCACAGGGACAGGCCTACGAGCAGTACTTC	CASSQGQAYEQYF
TRBV19	NA	17	TRBD1	TRBJ1-5	TGTGCCAGTAGTAGCCGCTGGACAGGGGGCCGCAATCAGCCCCAGCATTTT	CASSSRWTGGRNQPQHF
TRBV11-2	NA	17	TRBD2	TRBJ2-7	TGTGCCAGCAGCACCGGGACTAGCGGGGGGGCGGGCCACGAGCAGTACTTC	CASSTGTSGGAGHEQYF
TRBV6-6	NA	15	NA	TRBJ1-6	TGTGCCAGCAGGCCGACAACCAGCGTTAATTCACCCCTCCACTTT	CASRPTTSVNSPLHF
TRBV18	NA	18	TRBD1	TRBJ1-1	TGTGCCAGCTCACCTTTGACAGGGGGTACGGCTATGAACACTGAAGCTTTCTTT	CASSPLTGGTAMNTEAFF
TRBV5-6	NA	16	TRBD2	TRBJ2-5	TGTGCCAGCAGCTCGGGACTAGCGGGAGATAGAGAGACCCAGTACTTC	CASSSGLAGDRETQYF
TRBV5-6	NA	15	TRBD1	TRBJ2-1	TGTGCCAGCAACCCCCGGGACAGGATATACAATGAGCAGTTCTTC	CASNPRDRIYNEQFF
TRBV18	NA	14	NA	TRBJ2-2	TGTGCCAGCTCATTGAAAGAGAACACCGGGGAGCTGTTTTTT	CASSLKENTGELFF
TRBV20-1	NA	11	NA	TRBJ1-2	TGCAGCGCTAGTGGGAGCTATGGCTACACCTTC	CSASGSYGYTF
TRBV2	NA	15	NA	TRBJ1-1	TGTGCCAGCAAGGCCACCCATCAGGGAAACACTGAAGCTTTCTTT	CASKATHQGNTEAFF
TRBV10-2	NA	15	TRBD1	TRBJ1-5	TGCGCCAGCAGTGAGTACAGGGGAGGGAGTCAGCCCCAGCATTTT	CASSEYRGGSQPQHF
TRBV11-2	NA	15	TRBD2	TRBJ2-2	TGTGCCAGCAGCCGACTAGCGGGTAACACCGGGGAGCTGTTTTTT	CASSRLAGNTGELFF
TRBV2	NA	14	NA	TRBJ2-3	TGTGCCAGCGGGGCTCAGGGCCGCCCAGATACGCAGTATTTT	CASGAQGRPDTQYF
TRBV6-1	NA	13	NA	TRBJ1-1	TGTGCCAGCATACCGACTTTGCAGGGGCGGGCTTTCTTT	CASIPTLQGRAFF
TRBV5-1	NA	16	TRBD2	TRBJ2-2	TGCGCCAGCAGCTTGGGACTAGCGGGGAACACCGGGGAGCTGTTTTTT	CASSLGLAGNTGELFF
TRBV29-1	NA	14	NA	TRBJ2-7	TGCAGCGTGGCAAGGACCTTCCAAGGGGGGGAGCAGTACTTC	CSVARTFQGGEQYF
TRBV9	NA	15	NA	TRBJ2-2	TGTGCCAGCAGCGTAGAACAACAGAACACCGGGGAGCTGTTTTTT	CASSVEQQNTGELFF
TRBV7-2	NA	16	NA	TRBJ2-7	TGTGCCAGCAGCTTATCTCACCTAACAGGGTGGTACGAGCAGTACTTC	CASSLSHLTGWYEQYF
TRBV7-6	NA	14	NA	TRBJ2-7	TGTGCCAGCAGCTCCTCCGGGAGCTCCTACGAGCAGTACTTC	CASSSSGSSYEQYF
TRBV29-1	NA	15	TRBD2	TRBJ2-2	TGCAGCGTTGATGGCGGGGGGGCAATCACCGGGGAGCTGTTTTTT	CSVDGGGAITGELFF
TRBV7-2	once	15	NA	TRBJ1-6	TGTGCCAGCAGCTTTAGGGGGGCGTATAATTCACCCCTCCACTTT	CASSFRGAYNSPLHF
TRBV6-6	NA	14	TRBD2	TRBJ2-5	TGTGCCATTACGAAACTAGCGGGAGGAGAGACCCAGTACTTC	CAITKLAGGETQYF
TRBV6-5	NA	13	NA	TRBJ2-7	TGTGCCAGCAGTCCCGCTAGCGCATACGAGCAGTACTTC	CASSPASAYEQYF
TRBV4-1	NA	14	TRBD1	TRBJ1-1	TGCGCCAGCGGGGACAGATGGGTGAACACTGAAGCTTTCTTT	CASGDRWVNTEAFF
TRBV30	NA	15	TRBD1	TRBJ1-3	TGTGCCTGGAGTGTGAGACAGGGGGGGGGAAACACCATATATTTT	CAWSVRQGGGNTIYF
TRBV28	NA	15	TRBD1	TRBJ1-1	TGTGCCAGCAGAAGACAGGGTGGGTTGGGAACTGAAGCTTTCTTT	CASRRQGGLGTEAFF
TRBV4-1	few	16	NA	TRBJ2-3	TGCGCCAGCAGCCAAGATGGCGGGGTTGGGACAGATACGCAGTATTTT	CASSQDGGVGTDTQYF
TRBV28	few	11	NA	TRBJ1-2	TGTGCCTCACGTGCTAACTATGGCTACACCTTC	CASRANYGYTF
TRBV19	NA	15	NA	TRBJ2-2	TGTGCCAGTAGTAGGAGTCTAGGGCCGACCGGGGAGCTGTTTTTT	CASSRSLGPTGELFF
TRBV10-2	once	19	TRBD1	TRBJ1-1	TGCGCCAGCAGTGAAGTCGGACAGGGGGCTCACGGGGTCAACACTGAAGCTTTCTTT	CASSEVGQGAHGVNTEAFF
TRBV29-1	once	11	NA	TRBJ2-3	TGCAGCGTGACGAGCACAGATACGCAGTATTTT	CSVTSTDTQYF
TRBV11-3	few	13	NA	TRBJ2-5	TGTGCCAGCAGCGGGACATACCAAGAGACCCAGTACTTC	CASSGTYQETQYF
TRBV7-3	NA	14	NA	TRBJ2-3	TGTGCCAGCAGCTTAGGACAGAGCACAGATACGCAGTATTTT	CASSLGQSTDTQYF
TRBV19	NA	16	NA	TRBJ1-5	TGTGCCAGTAGTATTAGGGGCAGGGGAAGGGATCAGCCCCAGCATTTT	CASSIRGRGRDQPQHF
TRBV27	once	13	TRBD2	TRBJ2-7	TGTGCCAGGGGGGGACTAGCAACATACGAGCAGTACTTC	CARGGLATYEQYF
TRBV6-1	NA	13	TRBD1	TRBJ1-2	TGTGCCAGTGGACAGGGACGAAGCTATGGCTACACCTTC	CASGQGRSYGYTF
TRBV5-3	NA	20	TRBD2	TRBJ2-4	TGTGCCAGAAGCCCAAGGACTAGCGGGAGGGAAACTATTGACAAAAACATTCAGTACTTC	CARSPRTSGRETIDKNIQYF
TRBV27	NA	14	NA	TRBJ2-2	TGTGCCAGCAGGAGGCTCGCGAACACCGGGGAGCTGTTTTTT	CASRRLANTGELFF
TRBV7-9	NA	15	NA	TRBJ2-3	TGTGCCAGCACCCACCTTACTCCGGGGATAGATACGCAGTATTTT	CASTHLTPGIDTQYF
TRBV21-1	NA	18	NA	TRBJ1-5	TGTGCCAGCAGCAAAACGGTGGGGGGAGGGGACCCCAATCAGCCCCAGCATTTT	CASSKTVGGGDPNQPQHF
TRBV5-1	NA	20	TRBD2	TRBJ2-7	TGCGCCAGCAGCCTCCCAGGAAAGGGACTAGATTTGAGTCCGAGGAACGAGCAGTACTTC	CASSLPGKGLDLSPRNEQYF
TRBV6-5	NA	14	TRBD1	TRBJ1-2	TGTGCCAGCAGTCCAGACAGGGGACGTTATGGCTACACCTTC	CASSPDRGRYGYTF
TRBV7-3	NA	14	TRBD1	TRBJ1-1	TGTGCCAGCAGCAAAGACAGGGGGAACACTGAAGCTTTCTTT	CASSKDRGNTEAFF